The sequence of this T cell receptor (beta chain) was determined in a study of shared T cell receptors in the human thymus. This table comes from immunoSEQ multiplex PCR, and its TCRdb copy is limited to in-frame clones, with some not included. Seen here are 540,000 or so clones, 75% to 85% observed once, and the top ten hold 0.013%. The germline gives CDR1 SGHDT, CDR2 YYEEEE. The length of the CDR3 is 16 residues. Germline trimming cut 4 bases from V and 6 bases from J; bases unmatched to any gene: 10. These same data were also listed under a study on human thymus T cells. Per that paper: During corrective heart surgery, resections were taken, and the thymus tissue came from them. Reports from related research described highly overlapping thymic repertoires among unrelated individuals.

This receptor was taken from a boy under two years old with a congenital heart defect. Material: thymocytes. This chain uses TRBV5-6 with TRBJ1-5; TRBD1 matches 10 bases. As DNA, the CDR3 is TGTGCCAGCAGCAACGCGGGACAGGGGTGGGGTCAGCCCCAGCATTTT. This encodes CASSNAGQGWGQPQHF.